This T cell receptor beta chain was observed in a study of breast tumors, draining lymph nodes, adjacent tissues. Germline CDR1 DFQATT, CDR2 SNEGSKA (reference sequence). V gave up 3 bases and J gave up 2 bases, with 23 bases separating them. This CDR3 is 17 amino acids long. Using its own MiXCR run on the multiplex PCR reads, TCRdb lists one record per CDR3 protein. The sample lists 100,000 to 150,000 distinct CDR3 sequences; roughly 21% were seen once. Samples came from axillary lymph nodes draining the breast cancer. This clonotype was picked up many times. This receptor was obtained from a female donor with breast cancer. Some clones in this sample may be carry-over from other donors' samples. The chain is built from TRBV20-1 and TRBJ2-7; a weak D match, TRBD2 (6 bases). Specimen: axillary lymph node tissue. The chain's CDR3 is CSASPAQNGGATYEQYF. The CDR3 region has the DNA TGCAGTGCTAGTCCCGCCCAAAACGGGGGTGCGACCTACGAGCAGTACTTC.